This is a list of T cell receptor beta chains from one sample in a study of blood T cell repertoires in COVID-19. This table comes from immunoSEQ multiplex PCR, and its TCRdb copy is limited to in-frame clones, with some not included. The sample shows some 230,000 clones, about 80% of them seen only once. Input material: peripheral blood. The receptor source for this set is a woman in her fifties or sixties with acute or convalescent COVID-19. Each CDR3 is given with its conserved first and last residue. D genes are given only for firm matches. Expanded clones get a size class; other rows say once, few or many, or leave the size out.

length: 14; V: TRBV2; D: .; J: TRBJ2-7; size: .; CDR3: CASSGGIRGYEQYF; DNA: TGTGCCAGCAGTGGGGGGATCAGGGGCTACGAGCAGTACTTC
length: 13; V: TRBV29-1; D: TRBD1; J: TRBJ2-2; size: .; CDR3: CSVEGQGLGELFF; DNA: TGCAGCGTTGAGGGACAGGGTCTTGGGGAGCTGTTTTTT
length: 15; V: TRBV2; D: TRBD1; J: TRBJ2-5; size: .; CDR3: CASSTRDRVKETQYF; DNA: TGTGCCAGCAGTACCCGGGACAGGGTAAAAGAGACCCAGTACTTC
length: 13; V: TRBV12-3/TRBV12-4; D: .; J: TRBJ2-7; size: .; CDR3: CASSLPGPYEQYF; DNA: TGTGCCAGCAGTCTGCCAGGGCCCTACGAGCAGTACTTC
length: 14; V: TRBV9; D: .; J: TRBJ2-1; size: .; CDR3: CASSEDGLRLEQFF; DNA: TGTGCCAGCAGCGAGGACGGACTACGGTTGGAGCAGTTCTTC
length: 16; V: TRBV4-3; D: TRBD2; J: TRBJ2-4; size: .; CDR3: CASSPNRLAGGNIQYF; DNA: TGCGCCAGCAGCCCAAACCGACTAGCGGGGGGAAACATTCAGTACTTC
length: 14; V: TRBV18; D: TRBD1; J: TRBJ2-7; size: .; CDR3: CASSPEGAVVEQYF; DNA: TGTGCCAGCTCACCCGAGGGGGCTGTGGTCGAGCAGTACTTC
length: 11; V: TRBV19; D: .; J: TRBJ1-2; size: .; CDR3: CASGTNYGYTF; DNA: TGTGCCAGCGGGACAAACTATGGCTACACCTTC
length: 14; V: TRBV6-1; D: .; J: TRBJ1-1; size: .; CDR3: CASSEAEADTEAFF; DNA: TGTGCCAGCAGTGAAGCGGAGGCGGACACTGAAGCTTTCTTT
length: 13; V: TRBV12-3/TRBV12-4; D: .; J: TRBJ2-7; size: .; CDR3: CASSRTVAGEQYF; DNA: TGTGCCAGCAGTCGGACAGTCGCCGGCGAGCAGTACTTC
length: 13; V: TRBV10-3; D: TRBD2; J: TRBJ2-1; size: .; CDR3: CATGLAGANEQFF; DNA: TGTGCCACTGGACTAGCGGGGGCAAATGAGCAGTTCTTC
length: 17; V: TRBV9; D: TRBD2; J: TRBJ2-1; size: .; CDR3: CASSQTSGGWSYNEQFF; DNA: TGTGCCAGCAGCCAGACTAGCGGGGGTTGGTCCTACAATGAGCAGTTCTTC
length: 13; V: TRBV7-2; D: .; J: TRBJ1-5; size: once; CDR3: CASSPGTTQPQHF; DNA: TGTGCCAGCAGCCCCGGGACAACTCAGCCCCAGCATTTT
length: 15; V: TRBV7-2; D: .; J: TRBJ2-3; size: .; CDR3: CASSLNLARTDTQYF; DNA: TGTGCCAGCAGCTTAAATTTAGCACGCACAGATACGCAGTATTTT
length: 16; V: TRBV27; D: .; J: TRBJ2-3; size: .; CDR3: CASRGSGRRDTDTQYF; DNA: TGTGCCAGCAGGGGATCTGGGAGGCGGGACACAGATACGCAGTATTTT
length: 14; V: TRBV24-1; D: .; J: TRBJ2-2; size: .; CDR3: CATSDWKRGGELFF; DNA: TGTGCCACCAGTGATTGGAAAAGAGGCGGGGAGCTGTTTTTT
length: 15; V: TRBV2; D: .; J: TRBJ1-5; size: .; CDR3: CASSAGSLPNQPQHF; DNA: TGTGCCAGCAGTGCAGGGTCACTACCCAATCAGCCCCAGCATTTT
length: 13; V: TRBV12-3/TRBV12-4; D: .; J: TRBJ1-2; size: once; CDR3: CASSSLTVYGYTF; DNA: TGTGCCAGCAGTTCCTTGACAGTCTATGGCTACACCTTC
length: 16; V: TRBV5-5; D: .; J: TRBJ1-1; size: few; CDR3: CASSRYQGLGNTEAFF; DNA: TGTGCCAGCAGCCGTTACCAGGGGCTGGGGAACACTGAAGCTTTCTTT
length: 14; V: TRBV4-1; D: .; J: TRBJ1-1; size: .; CDR3: CASSFGEMNTEAFF; DNA: TGCGCCAGCAGCTTTGGGGAGATGAACACTGAAGCTTTCTTT
length: 17; V: TRBV24-1; D: TRBD2; J: TRBJ2-3; size: .; CDR3: CATSDLTSGGGTDTQYF; DNA: TGTGCCACCAGTGATTTGACGAGCGGGGGGGGCACAGATACGCAGTATTTT
length: 16; V: TRBV14; D: TRBD1; J: TRBJ2-1; size: few; CDR3: CASSLRTGGPYNEQFF; DNA: TGTGCCAGCAGCCTCAGGACAGGGGGACCCTACAATGAGCAGTTCTTC
length: 13; V: TRBV14; D: TRBD2; J: TRBJ2-3; size: .; CDR3: CASMWSGGNTQYF; DNA: TGTGCCAGCATGTGGAGCGGGGGGAATACGCAGTATTTT
length: 17; V: TRBV14; D: TRBD2; J: TRBJ2-7; size: .; CDR3: CASSQMVSSGRAGEQYF; DNA: TGTGCCAGCAGCCAAATGGTTTCTAGCGGGAGAGCGGGGGAGCAGTACTTC
length: 14; V: TRBV3-1/TRBV3-2; D: TRBD2; J: TRBJ2-7; size: many; CDR3: CASSPTSGSYEQYF; DNA: TGTGCCAGCAGCCCGACTAGCGGGTCCTACGAGCAGTACTTC